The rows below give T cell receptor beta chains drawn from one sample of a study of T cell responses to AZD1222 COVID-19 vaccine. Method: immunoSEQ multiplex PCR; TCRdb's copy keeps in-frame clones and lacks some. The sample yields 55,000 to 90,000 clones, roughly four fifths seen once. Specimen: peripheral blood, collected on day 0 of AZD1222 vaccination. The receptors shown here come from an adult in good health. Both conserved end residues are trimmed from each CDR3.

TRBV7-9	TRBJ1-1	ASSPGILGTEAF
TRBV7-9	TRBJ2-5	ASSLVASGTETQY
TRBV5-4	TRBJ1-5	ASSLGGPGASNQPQH
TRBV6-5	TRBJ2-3	ASQGTSGADTQY
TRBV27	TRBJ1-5	ASSLTGVGNQPQH
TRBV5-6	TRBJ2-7	ASSLVGISGTYEQY
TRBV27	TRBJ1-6	ASTRFVGQGNSPLH
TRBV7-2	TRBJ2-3	ASSPLSGGTTDTQY
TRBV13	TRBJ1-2	ASHQGNYGYT
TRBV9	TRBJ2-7	ASSADSYEQY
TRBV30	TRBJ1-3	AWSLSISGNTIY
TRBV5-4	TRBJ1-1	ASSLGTNGAF
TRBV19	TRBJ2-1	ASSIGLAAYNEQF
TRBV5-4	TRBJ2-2	ASSLVAGGLPGELF
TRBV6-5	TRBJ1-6	ASSRAGGGSPLH
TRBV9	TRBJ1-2	ASSLDRGRISYGYT
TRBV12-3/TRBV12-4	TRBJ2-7	ASSWGSPYEQY
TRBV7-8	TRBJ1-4	ASSIAGVATNEKLF
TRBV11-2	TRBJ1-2	ASSLDSHNYGYT
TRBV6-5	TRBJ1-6	ASTVRNSPLH
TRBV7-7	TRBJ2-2	ASSSTDTGELF
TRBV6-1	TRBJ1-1	ASSYGGNTEAF
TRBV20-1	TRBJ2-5	SARVGQTQY
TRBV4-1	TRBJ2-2	ASSPRGIDTGELF
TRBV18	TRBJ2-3	ASSGDSGASTDTQY
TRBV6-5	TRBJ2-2	ASSYSDQSTGELF
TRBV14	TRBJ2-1	ASSRTIGGQDEQF
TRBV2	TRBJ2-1	ASSERAAGVGNEQF
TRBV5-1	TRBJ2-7	ASSLERVRTDEQY
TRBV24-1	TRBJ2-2	ATSDSRQGSTGELF
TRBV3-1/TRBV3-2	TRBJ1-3	ASSRTGWGNTIY
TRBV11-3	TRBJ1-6	ASSSPPGRH
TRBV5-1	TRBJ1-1	ASTSRQDEAF
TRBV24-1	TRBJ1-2	ATSDPGKGYT
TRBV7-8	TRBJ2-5	ASSFLAGVQETQY
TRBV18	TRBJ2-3	ASSPQRGPASTDTQY
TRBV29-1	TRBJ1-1	SVVLGGAEAF
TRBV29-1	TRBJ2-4	SVETGSKNIQY
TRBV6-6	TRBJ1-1	ASSYEGGLNTEAF
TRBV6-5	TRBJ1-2	ASSYFSNYGYT
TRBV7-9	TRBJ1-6	ASSPDRGINSPLH
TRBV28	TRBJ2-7	ASSTLGSGYEQY
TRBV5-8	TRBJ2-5	ASSSPRGQGAGETQY
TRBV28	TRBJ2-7	ASSLFALGGHEQY
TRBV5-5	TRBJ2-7	ASSLGQLYYEQY
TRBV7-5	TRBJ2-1	APLGCGLYNEQF
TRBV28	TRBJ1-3	ASSLPGGVGTAGGNTIY
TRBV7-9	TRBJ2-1	ASSLVGTSSNEQF
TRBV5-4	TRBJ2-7	ASSLGTDSSYEQY
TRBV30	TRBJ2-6	AWSNERSSGANVLT
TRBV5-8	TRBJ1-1	ASSLGVLETEAF
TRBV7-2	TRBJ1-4	ASSLTAGTNEKLF